This T cell receptor (beta chain) was found in a study of persistence of HIV-infected CD4 T cells. The CDR3 totals 15 residues. From germline, CDR1 is SGHVS and CDR2 FNYEAQ. The J segment lost 0 bases and the V segment lost 1 base, leaving 3 bases of the junction unmatched. The libraries were made with immunoSEQ version 4 in survey mode. Genomic DNA was diluted to 10 ng/uL, up to 1 ug per sample. Clones were read by immunoSEQ multiplex PCR, and TCRdb kept only the in-frame ones, dropping some. The sample consists of tens of thousands of clones, about 84% of them appearing once. About this clone: The antigen is unknown.

An overlapping HIV-1 Gag peptide pool stimulated these cells at approximately 1 ug/peptide/mL. Memory cells lacking CD40L and CD69 with high CD45RO were sorted. Sequenced here: CD4+ T cells sorted from PBMCs after approximately 18-hour stimulation, sampled from a patient who received antiretroviral therapy. The chain employs TRBV7-6 and TRBJ2-7; 7 nucleotides align to TRBD1. The origin of this receptor is an adult man with HIV who was CMV-seropositive. CDR3 bases: TGTGCCAGCAGCTTAGAACAGGGGAACTCCTACGAGCAGTACTTC. Encoded protein: CASSLEQGNSYEQYF.